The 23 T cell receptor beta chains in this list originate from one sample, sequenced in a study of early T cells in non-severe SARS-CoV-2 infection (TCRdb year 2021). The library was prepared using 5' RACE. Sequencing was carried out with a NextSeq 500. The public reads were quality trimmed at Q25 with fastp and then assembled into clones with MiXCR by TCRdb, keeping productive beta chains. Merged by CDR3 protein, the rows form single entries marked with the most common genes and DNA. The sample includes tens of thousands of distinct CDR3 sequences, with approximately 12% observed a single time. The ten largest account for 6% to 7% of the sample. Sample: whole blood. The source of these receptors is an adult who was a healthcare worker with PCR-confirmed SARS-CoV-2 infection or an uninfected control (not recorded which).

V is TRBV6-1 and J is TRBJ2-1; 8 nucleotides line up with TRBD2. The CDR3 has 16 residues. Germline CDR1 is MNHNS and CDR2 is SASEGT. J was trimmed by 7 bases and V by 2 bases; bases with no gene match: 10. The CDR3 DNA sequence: TGTGCCAGCAGTGAACCAGCGGGAGTTAATGTGAATGAGCAGTTCTTC. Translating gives CASSEPAGVNVNEQFF.

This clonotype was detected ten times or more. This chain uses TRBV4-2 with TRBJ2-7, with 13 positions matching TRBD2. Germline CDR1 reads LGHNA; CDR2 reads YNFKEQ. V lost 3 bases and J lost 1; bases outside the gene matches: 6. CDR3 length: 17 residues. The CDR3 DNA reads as TGTGCCAGCAGCCACGGGACTAGCGGGATAACTTCCTACGAGCAGTACTTC. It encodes CASSHGTSGITSYEQYF.

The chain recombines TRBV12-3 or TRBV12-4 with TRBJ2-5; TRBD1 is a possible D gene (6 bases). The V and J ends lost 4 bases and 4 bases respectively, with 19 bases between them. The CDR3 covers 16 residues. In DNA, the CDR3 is TGTGCCAGCAGTTCGAGACATCAGGGGAGTAGAGAGACCCAGTACTTC. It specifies CASSSRHQGSRETQYF.

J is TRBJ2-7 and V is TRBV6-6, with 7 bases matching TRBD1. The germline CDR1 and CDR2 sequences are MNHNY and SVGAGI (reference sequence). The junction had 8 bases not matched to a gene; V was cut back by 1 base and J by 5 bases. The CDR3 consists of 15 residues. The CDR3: CASSYWDSLGNEQYF. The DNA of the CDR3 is TGTGCCAGCAGTTACTGGGACAGCCTCGGGAACGAGCAGTACTTC.

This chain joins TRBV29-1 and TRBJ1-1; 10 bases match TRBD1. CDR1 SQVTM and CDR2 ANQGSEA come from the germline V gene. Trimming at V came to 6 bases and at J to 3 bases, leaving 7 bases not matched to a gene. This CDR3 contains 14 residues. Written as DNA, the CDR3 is TGCAGCGTGAGACAGGGGGCTCTTGACACTGAAGCTTTCTTT. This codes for CSVRQGALDTEAFF.

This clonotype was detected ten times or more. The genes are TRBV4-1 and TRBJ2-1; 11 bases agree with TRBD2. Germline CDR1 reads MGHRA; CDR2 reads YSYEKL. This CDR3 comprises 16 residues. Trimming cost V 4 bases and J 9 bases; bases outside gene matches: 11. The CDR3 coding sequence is TGCGCCAGCAGCCTGGTAGCGGGGGGGCTGTTCGGTGAGCAGTTCTTC. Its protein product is CASSLVAGGLFGEQFF.

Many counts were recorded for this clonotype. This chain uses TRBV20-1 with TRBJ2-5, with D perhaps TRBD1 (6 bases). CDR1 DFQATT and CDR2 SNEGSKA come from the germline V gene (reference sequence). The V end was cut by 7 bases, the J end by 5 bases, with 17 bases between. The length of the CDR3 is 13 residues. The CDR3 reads CSGREGGQETQYF. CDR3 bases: TGCAGTGGTCGGGAAGGGGGTCAGGAGACCCAGTACTTC.

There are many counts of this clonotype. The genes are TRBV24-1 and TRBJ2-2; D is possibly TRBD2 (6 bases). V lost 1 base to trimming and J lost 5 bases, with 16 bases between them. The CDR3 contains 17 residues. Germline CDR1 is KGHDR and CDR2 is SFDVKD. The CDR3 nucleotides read TGTGCCACCAGTGATTTAGCTGGGACTGGACTTACCGGGGAGCTGTTTTTT. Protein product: CATSDLAGTGLTGELFF.

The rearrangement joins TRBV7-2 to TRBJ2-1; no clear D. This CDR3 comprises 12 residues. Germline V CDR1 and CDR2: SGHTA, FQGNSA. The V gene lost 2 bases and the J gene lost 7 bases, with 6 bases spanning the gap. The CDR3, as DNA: TGTGCCAGCAGCTTATGGAATAATGAGCAGTTCTTC. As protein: CASSLWNNEQFF.

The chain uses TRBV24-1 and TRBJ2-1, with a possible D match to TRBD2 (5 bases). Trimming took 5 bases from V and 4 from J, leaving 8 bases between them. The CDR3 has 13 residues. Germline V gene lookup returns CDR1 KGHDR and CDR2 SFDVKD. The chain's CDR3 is CATSVPGYNEQFF. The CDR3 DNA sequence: TGTGCCACCAGTGTGCCGGGATACAATGAGCAGTTCTTC.

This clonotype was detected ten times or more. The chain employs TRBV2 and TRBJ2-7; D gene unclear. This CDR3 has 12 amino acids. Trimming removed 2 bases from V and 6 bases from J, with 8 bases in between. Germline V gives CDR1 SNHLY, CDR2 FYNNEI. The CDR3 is CASSELDIEQYF. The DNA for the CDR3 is TGTGCCAGCAGTGAACTAGATATCGAGCAGTACTTC.

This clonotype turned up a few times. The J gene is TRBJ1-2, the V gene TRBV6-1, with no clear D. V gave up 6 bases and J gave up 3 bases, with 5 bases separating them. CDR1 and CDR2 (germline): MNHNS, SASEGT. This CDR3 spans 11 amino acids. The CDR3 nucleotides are TGTGCCAGCAGAGACCACTATGGCTACACCTTC. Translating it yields CASRDHYGYTF.

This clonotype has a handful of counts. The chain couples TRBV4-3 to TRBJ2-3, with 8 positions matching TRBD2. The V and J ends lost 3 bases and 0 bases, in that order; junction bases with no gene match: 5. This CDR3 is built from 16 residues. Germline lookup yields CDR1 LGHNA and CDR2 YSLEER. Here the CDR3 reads CASSHWPSGSTDTQYF. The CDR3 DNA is TGCGCCAGCAGCCACTGGCCTAGCGGGAGCACAGATACGCAGTATTTT.

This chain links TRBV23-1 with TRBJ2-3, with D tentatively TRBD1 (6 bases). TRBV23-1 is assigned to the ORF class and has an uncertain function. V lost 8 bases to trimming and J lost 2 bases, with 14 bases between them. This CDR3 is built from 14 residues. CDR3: CASLRGQNTDTQYF. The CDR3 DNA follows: TGCGCCAGCCTTAGGGGACAAAACACAGATACGCAGTATTTT.

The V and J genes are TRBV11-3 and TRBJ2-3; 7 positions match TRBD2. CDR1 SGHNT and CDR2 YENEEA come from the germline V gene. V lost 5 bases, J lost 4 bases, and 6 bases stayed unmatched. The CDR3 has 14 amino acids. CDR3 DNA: TGTGCCAGCAGCGTAAGACTAGCCCCAGATACGCAGTATTTT. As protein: CASSVRLAPDTQYF.

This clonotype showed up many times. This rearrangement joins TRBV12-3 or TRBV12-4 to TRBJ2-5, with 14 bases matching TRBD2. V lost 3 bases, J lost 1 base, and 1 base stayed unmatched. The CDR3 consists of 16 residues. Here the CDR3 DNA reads TGTGCCAGCAGTTTGGGGACTAGCGGGGGCCAAGAGACCCAGTACTTC. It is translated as CASSLGTSGGQETQYF.

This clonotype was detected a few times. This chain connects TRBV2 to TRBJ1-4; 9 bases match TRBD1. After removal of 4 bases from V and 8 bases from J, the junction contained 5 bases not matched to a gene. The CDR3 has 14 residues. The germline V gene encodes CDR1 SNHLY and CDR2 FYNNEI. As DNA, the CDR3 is TGTGCCAGCAGTGTTGGGACAGGGCAGGAAAAACTGTTTTTT. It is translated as CASSVGTGQEKLFF.

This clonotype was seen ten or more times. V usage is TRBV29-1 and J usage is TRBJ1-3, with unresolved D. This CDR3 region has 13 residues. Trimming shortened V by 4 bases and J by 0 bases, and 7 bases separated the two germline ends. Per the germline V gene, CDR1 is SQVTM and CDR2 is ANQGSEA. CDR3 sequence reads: CSVALHSGNTIYF. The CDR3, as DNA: TGCAGCGTTGCCTTACACTCTGGAAACACCATATATTTT.

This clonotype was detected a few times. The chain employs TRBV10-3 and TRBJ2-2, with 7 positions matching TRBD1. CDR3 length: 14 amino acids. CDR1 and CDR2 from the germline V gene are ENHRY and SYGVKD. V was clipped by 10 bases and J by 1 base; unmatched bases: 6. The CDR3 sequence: CATRQGMNTGELFF. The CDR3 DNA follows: TGTGCCACCCGACAGGGAATGAACACCGGGGAGCTGTTTTTT.

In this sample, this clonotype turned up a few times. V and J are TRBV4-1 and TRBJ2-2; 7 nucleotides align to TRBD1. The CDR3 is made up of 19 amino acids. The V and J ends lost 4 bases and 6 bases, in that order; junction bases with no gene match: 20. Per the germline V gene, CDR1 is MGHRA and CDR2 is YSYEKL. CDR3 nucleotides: TGCGCCAGCAGCCTCAAACGGACAGGATCAACTAGTTTCGCCGGGGAGCTGTTTTTT. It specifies CASSLKRTGSTSFAGELFF.

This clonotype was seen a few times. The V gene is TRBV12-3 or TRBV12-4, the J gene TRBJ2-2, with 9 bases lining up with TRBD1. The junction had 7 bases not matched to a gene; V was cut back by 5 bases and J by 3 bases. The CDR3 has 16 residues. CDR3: CASSPWDRDYTGELFF. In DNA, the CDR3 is TGTGCCAGCAGTCCCTGGGACAGGGATTACACCGGGGAGCTGTTTTTT.

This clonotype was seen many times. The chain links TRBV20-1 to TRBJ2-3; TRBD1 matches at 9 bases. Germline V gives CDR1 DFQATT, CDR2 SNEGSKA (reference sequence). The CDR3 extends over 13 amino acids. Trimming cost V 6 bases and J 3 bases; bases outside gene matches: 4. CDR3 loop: CSAPGTGTDTQYF. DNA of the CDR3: TGCAGTGCCCCTGGGACAGGGACAGATACGCAGTATTTT.

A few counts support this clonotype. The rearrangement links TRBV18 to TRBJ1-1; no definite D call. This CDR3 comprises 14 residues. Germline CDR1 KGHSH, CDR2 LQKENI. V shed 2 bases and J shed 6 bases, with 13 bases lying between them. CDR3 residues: CASSPVVSLPEAFF. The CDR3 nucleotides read TGTGCCAGCTCACCAGTAGTTTCTTTGCCTGAAGCTTTCTTT.